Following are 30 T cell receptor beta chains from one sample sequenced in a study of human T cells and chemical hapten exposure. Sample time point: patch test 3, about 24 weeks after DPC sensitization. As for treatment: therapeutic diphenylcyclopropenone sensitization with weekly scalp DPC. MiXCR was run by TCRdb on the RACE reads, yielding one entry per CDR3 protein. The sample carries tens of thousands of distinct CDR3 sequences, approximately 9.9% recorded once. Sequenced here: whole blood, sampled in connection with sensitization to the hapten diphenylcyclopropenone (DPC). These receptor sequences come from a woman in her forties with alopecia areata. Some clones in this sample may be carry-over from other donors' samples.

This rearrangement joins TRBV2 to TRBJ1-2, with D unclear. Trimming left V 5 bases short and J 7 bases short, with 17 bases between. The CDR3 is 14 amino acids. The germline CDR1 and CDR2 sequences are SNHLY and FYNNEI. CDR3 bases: TGTGCCAGCAGTCAGCGGGCTCAAGGAAGTGGCTACACCTTC. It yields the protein CASSQRAQGSGYTF.

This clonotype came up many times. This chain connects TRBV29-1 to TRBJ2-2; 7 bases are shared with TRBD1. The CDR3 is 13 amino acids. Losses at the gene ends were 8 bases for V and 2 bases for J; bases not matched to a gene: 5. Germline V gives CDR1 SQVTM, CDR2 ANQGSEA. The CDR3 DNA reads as TGCAGCTGTGGGACAGATAACACCGGGGAGCTGTTTTTT. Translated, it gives CSCGTDNTGELFF.

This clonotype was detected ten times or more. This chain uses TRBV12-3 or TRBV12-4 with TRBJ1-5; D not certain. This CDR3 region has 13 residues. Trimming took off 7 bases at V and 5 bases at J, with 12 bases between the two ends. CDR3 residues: CASTTRDYQPQHF. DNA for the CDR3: TGTGCCAGCACGACGAGGGATTATCAGCCCCAGCATTTT.

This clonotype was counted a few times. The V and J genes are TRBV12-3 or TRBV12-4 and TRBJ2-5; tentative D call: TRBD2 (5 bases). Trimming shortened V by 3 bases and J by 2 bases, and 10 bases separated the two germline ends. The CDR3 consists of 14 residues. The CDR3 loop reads CASSFSSRQETQYF. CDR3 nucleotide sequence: TGTGCCAGCAGTTTTTCTAGCCGGCAAGAGACCCAGTACTTC.

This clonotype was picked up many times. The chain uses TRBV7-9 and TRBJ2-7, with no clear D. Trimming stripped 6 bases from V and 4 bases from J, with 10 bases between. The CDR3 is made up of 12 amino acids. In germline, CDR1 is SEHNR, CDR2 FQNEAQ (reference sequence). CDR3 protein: CASSQMGYEQYF. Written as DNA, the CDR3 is TGTGCCAGCAGTCAAATGGGATACGAGCAGTACTTC.

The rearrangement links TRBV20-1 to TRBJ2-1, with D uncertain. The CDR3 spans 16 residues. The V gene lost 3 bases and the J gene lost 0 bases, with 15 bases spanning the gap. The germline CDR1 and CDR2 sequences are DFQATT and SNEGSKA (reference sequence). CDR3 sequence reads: CSASPSRQISYNEQFF. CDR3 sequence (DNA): TGCAGTGCTAGTCCCTCGCGCCAGATCTCCTACAATGAGCAGTTCTTC.

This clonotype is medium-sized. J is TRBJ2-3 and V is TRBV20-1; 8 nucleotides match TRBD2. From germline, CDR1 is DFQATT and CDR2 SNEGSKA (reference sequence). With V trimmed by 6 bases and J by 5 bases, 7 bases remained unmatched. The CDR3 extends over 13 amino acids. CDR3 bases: TGCAGTGCGCCAGCGGGGGTTATAGATACGCAGTATTTT. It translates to CSAPAGVIDTQYF.

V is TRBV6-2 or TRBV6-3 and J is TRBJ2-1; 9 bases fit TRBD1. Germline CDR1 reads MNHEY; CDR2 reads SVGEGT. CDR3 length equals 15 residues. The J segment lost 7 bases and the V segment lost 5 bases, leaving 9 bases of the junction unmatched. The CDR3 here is CASSRLGTGKNEQFF. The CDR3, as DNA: TGTGCCAGCAGTCGGCTCGGGACAGGGAAAAATGAGCAGTTCTTC.

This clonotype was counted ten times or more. The chain's CDR3 is CSVTTVNEQYF. As DNA, the CDR3 is TGCAGCGTTACTACAGTAAACGAGCAGTACTTC. V and J are TRBV29-1 and TRBJ2-7, with no clear D. This CDR3 comprises 11 residues. The germline V gene encodes CDR1 SQVTM and CDR2 ANQGSEA. V lost 5 bases to trimming and J lost 5 bases, with 10 bases between them.

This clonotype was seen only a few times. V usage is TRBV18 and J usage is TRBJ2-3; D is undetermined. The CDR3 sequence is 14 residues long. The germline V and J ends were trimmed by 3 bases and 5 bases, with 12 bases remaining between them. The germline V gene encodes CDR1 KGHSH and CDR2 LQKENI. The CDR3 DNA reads TGTGCCAGCTCACCCCCCGGGCCGCGAGATACGCAGTATTTT. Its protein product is CASSPPGPRDTQYF.

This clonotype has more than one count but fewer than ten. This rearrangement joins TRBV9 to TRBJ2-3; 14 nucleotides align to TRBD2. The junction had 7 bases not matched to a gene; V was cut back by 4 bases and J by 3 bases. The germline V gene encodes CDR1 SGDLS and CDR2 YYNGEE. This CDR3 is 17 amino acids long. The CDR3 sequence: CASSPHRTSGGTDTQYF. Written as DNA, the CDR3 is TGTGCCAGCAGCCCCCATCGGACTAGCGGGGGGACAGATACGCAGTATTTT.

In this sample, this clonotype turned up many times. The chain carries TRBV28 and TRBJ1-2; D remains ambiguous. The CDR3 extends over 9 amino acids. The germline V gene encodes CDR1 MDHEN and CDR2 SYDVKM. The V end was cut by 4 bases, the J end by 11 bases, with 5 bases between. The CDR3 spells CASSSPYTF. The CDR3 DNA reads TGTGCCAGCAGTTCCCCATACACCTTC.

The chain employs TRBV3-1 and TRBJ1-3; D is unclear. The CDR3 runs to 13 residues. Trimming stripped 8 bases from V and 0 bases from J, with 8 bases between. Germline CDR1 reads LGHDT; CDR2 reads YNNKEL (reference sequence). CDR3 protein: CASGWLSGNTIYF. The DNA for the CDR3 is TGTGCCAGCGGGTGGCTCTCTGGAAACACCATATATTTT.

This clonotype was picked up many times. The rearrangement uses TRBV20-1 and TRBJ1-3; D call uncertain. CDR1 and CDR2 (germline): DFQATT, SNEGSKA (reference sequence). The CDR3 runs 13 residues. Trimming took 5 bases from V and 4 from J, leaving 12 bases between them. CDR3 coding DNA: TGCAGTGCTCTGTCGGACCGAGGAAACACCATATATTTT. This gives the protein CSALSDRGNTIYF.

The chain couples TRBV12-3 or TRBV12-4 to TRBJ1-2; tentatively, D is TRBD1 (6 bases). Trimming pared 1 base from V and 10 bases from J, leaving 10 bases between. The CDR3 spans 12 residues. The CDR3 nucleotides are TGTGCCAGCAGTTTAGGAACAGGGATCTACACCTTC. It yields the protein CASSLGTGIYTF.

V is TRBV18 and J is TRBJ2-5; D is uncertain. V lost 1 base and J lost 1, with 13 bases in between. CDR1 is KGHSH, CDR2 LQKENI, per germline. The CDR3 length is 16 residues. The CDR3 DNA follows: TGTGCCAGCTCACCACGGATAGGGCAGCCCCAAGAGACCCAGTACTTC. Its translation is CASSPRIGQPQETQYF.

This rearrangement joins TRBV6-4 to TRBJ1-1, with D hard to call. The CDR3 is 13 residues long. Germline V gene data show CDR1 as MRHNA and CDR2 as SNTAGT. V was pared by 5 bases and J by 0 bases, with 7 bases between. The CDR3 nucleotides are TGTGCCAGCAGTCGCCTCTTGAACACTGAAGCTTTCTTT. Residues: CASSRLLNTEAFF.

This CDR3 is CASSPYPGDSYYEQYF. In DNA, the CDR3 is TGTGCCAGCAGCCCGTATCCTGGGGACAGTTACTACGAGCAGTACTTC. The chain is built from TRBV14 and TRBJ2-7, with 7 positions matching TRBD1. The CDR3 has 16 residues. J was trimmed by 3 bases and V by 4 bases; bases with no gene match: 12. From germline, CDR1 is SGHDN and CDR2 FVKESK.

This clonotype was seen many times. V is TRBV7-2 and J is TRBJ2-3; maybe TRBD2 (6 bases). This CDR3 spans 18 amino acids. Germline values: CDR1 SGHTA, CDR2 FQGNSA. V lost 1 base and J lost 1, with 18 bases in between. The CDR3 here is CASSLELREGPGTDTQYF. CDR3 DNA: TGTGCCAGCAGCTTAGAGTTGCGGGAAGGGCCTGGCACAGATACGCAGTATTTT.

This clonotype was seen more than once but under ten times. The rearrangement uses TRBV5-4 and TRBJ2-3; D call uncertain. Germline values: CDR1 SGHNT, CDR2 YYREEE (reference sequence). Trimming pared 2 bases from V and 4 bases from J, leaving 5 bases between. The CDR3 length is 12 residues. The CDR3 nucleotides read TGTGCCAGCAGCTTTGTTTCAGATACGCAGTATTTT. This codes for CASSFVSDTQYF.

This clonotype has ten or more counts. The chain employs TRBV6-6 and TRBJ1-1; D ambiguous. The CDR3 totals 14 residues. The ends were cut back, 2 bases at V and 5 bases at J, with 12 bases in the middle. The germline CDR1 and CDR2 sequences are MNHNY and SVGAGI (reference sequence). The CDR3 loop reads CASSYRELGTEAFF. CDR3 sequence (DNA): TGTGCCAGCAGTTACAGGGAGTTGGGGACTGAAGCTTTCTTT.

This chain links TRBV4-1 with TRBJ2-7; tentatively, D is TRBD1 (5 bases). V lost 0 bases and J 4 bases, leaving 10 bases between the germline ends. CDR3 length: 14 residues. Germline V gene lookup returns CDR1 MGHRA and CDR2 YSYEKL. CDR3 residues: CASSQDNRQYEQYF. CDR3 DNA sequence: TGCGCCAGCAGCCAAGATAACAGACAGTACGAGCAGTACTTC.

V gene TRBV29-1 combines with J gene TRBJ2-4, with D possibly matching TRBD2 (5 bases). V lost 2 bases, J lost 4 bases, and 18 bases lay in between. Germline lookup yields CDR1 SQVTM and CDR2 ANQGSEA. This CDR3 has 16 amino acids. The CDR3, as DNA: TGCAGCGTTGAAACCCCGGGAACGCGACCTAAAAACATTCAGTACTTC. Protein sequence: CSVETPGTRPKNIQYF.

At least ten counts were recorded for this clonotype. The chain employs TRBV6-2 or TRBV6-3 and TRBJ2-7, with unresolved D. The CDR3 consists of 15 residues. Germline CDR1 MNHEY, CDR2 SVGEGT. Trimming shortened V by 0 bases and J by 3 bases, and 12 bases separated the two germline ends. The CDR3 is CASSYSREGGYEQYF. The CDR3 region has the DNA TGTGCCAGCAGTTACTCTAGGGAAGGCGGCTACGAGCAGTACTTC.

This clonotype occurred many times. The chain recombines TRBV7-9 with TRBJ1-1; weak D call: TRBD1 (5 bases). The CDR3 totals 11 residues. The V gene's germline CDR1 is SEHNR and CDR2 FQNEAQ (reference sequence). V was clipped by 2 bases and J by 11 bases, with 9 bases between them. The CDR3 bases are TGTGCCAGCAGCTTACAGGGTTGGGCTTTCTTT. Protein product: CASSLQGWAFF. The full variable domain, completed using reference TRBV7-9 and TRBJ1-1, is DTGVSQNPRHKITKRGQNVTFRCDPISEHNRLYWYRQTLGQGPEFLTYFQNEAQLEKSRLLSDRFSAERPKGSFSTLEIQRTEQGDSAMYLCASSLQGWAFFGQGTRLTVV.

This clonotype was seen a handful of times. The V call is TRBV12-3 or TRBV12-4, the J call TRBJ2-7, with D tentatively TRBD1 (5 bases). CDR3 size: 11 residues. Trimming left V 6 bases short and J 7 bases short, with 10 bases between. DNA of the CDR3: TGTGCCAGCAGCTCCTACAGGGAGCAGTACTTC. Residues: CASSSYREQYF.

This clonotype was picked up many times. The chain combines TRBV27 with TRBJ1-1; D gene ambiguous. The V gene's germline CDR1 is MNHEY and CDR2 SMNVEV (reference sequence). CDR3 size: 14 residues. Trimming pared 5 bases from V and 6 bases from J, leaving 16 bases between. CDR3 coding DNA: TGTGCCAGCAGTGCCGGCACAGATATCGCTGAAGCTTTCTTT. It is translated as CASSAGTDIAEAFF.

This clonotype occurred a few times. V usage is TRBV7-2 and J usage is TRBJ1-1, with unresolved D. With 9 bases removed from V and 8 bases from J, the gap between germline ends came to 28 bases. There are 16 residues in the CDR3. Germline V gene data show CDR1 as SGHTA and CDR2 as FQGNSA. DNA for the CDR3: TGTGCCAGTTTTAAAGGCCGGGTTGCGGGTCGTGGGGAAGCTTTCTTT. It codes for CASFKGRVAGRGEAFF. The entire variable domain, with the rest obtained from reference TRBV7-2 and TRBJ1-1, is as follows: GAGVSQSPSNKVTEKGKDVELRCDPISGHTALYWYRQSLGQGLEFLIYFQGNSAPDKSGLPSDRFSAERTGGSVSTLTIQRTQQEDSAVYLCASFKGRVAGRGEAFFGQGTRLTVV.

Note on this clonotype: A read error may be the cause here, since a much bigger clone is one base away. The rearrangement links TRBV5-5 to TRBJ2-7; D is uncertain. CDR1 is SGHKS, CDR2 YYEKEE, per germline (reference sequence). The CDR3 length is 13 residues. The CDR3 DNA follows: TGTGCCAGCAGCTTGGACGCCCCCTACGAGCTGTACTTC. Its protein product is CASSLDAPYELYF.

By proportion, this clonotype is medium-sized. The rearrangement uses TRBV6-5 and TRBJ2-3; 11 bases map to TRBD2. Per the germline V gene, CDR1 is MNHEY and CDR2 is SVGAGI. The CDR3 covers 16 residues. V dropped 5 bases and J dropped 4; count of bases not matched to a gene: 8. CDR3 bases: TGTGCCAGCAGTCCCTCCGTAGCGGGGGGGGCAGATACGCAGTATTTT. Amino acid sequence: CASSPSVAGGADTQYF.